A selection of T cell receptor beta chains follows, all from one sample in a study of cytomegalovirus exposure and HLA in healthy donors. Assay used: immunoSEQ multiplex PCR; TCRdb lists only in-frame clones, some missing. The table lists 130,000 or so clones, under 85% of them singletons. The sample was PBMCs. The receptors were sampled from a woman in her fifties or sixties in good health and CMV-seropositive. Both conserved end residues are part of each CDR3. The D gene is left open where the match is weak. Where a row states a size, it is once, few, many or the class of an expanded clone; other rows omit it.

v_call	clone_size	d_call	j_call	cdr3_aa	cdr3_nt
TRBV18	-	-	TRBJ2-1	CASSPGRSEQFF	TGTGCCAGCTCACCGGGGAGGAGTGAGCAGTTCTTC
TRBV9	-	-	TRBJ2-7	CASSVADRTWTEGEQYF	TGTGCCAGCAGCGTAGCTGACCGGACATGGACCGAAGGGGAGCAGTACTTC
TRBV11-2	-	-	TRBJ2-7	CASSSIKGTAGLEQYF	TGTGCCAGCAGCTCCATCAAGGGAACTGCCGGACTCGAGCAGTACTTC
TRBV7-2	-	TRBD1	TRBJ1-2	CASSLKARGHGYTF	TGTGCCAGCAGCTTAAAGGCCAGGGGGCATGGCTACACCTTC
TRBV11-2	-	TRBD2	TRBJ2-1	CASSLGVGLAIYEQFF	TGTGCCAGCAGCTTGGGGGTCGGACTAGCTATCTATGAGCAGTTCTTC
TRBV7-9	-	-	TRBJ1-5	CASSAQGGQPQHF	TGTGCCAGCAGCGCGCAGGGAGGCCAGCCCCAGCATTTT
TRBV27	-	TRBD2	TRBJ2-1	CASSYSGSSYNEQFF	TGTGCCAGCAGTTATAGCGGGAGCTCCTACAATGAGCAGTTCTTC
TRBV29-1	-	TRBD1	TRBJ1-1	CSVEGIEGANTEAFF	TGCAGCGTTGAAGGTATCGAGGGGGCGAACACTGAAGCTTTCTTT
TRBV5-8	-	-	TRBJ1-6	CASSLRGGGNSPLHF	TGTGCCAGCAGCTTGCGCGGGGGAGGGAATTCACCCCTCCACTTT
TRBV30	-	TRBD2	TRBJ2-1	CAWSGSGRTPGNEQFF	TGTGCCTGGAGTGGTAGCGGGAGGACTCCAGGGAATGAGCAGTTCTTC
TRBV7-9	few	-	TRBJ2-3	CASSHTDTQYF	TGTGCCAGCAGCCACACAGATACGCAGTATTTT
TRBV30	-	-	TRBJ1-6	CAWSSGINSPLHF	TGTGCCTGGAGTAGCGGAATTAATTCACCCCTCCACTTT
TRBV19	few	-	TRBJ1-1	CASSIQQGTEAFF	TGTGCCAGTAGTATCCAACAGGGAACTGAAGCTTTCTTT
TRBV7-9	-	-	TRBJ1-2	CASRPLPQGGADTF	TGTGCCAGCAGACCGCTTCCCCAAGGGGGGGCGGATACCTTC
TRBV2	-	TRBD1	TRBJ2-7	CASRPDRVSYEQYF	TGTGCCAGCAGGCCGGACAGGGTATCCTACGAGCAGTACTTC
TRBV6-5	-	-	TRBJ2-1	CASSTSGYNEQFF	TGTGCCAGCAGTACCTCGGGGTACAATGAGCAGTTCTTC